The clone carrying this T cell receptor beta chain was recorded a few times. A J-beta primer mix and a sample-barcoded 5' primer were used in a second PCR of about 7 to 11 cycles. MiXCR, run by TCRdb on the 5' RACE reads, gives a single entry per CDR3 protein. The profile shows about 750,000 distinct CDR3 sequences, 53% of them singletons. The germline V gene has CDR1 KGHDR and CDR2 SFDVKD. The length of the CDR3 is 15 residues. V was clipped by 3 bases and J by 5 bases, with 15 bases between them. The sample belongs to a study of blood T cells in healthy people across ages. This TCR was recovered from a man older than 75 in good health. This chain uses TRBV24-1 with TRBJ2-5; either TRBD1 or TRBD2 may fit D (6 bases each). The source material was blood. CDR3 DNA sequence: TGTGCCACCAGTGATACCCGGCAGGGGAGGGAGACCCAGTACTTC. It encodes CATSDTRQGRETQYF.